What follows are 32 T cell receptor beta chains derived from one specimen sequenced in a study of response to subunit inactivated influenza vaccine (dated by TCRdb to 2016 to 2018). Libraries were built with RT-PCR. Sequencing instrument: Illumina HiSeq 2500. TCRdb cleaned the public reads at Q25 with fastp, built clones with MiXCR and kept in-frame beta chains. Identical CDR3 protein sequences are pooled into one entry, listed with their most common genes and DNA. The sample table contains 800,000 to 1,000,000 distinct CDR3 sequences; only one count was recorded for less than 25% of them. 10% of the sample is held by the ten biggest clonotypes. Sequencing used PBMCs from blood, obtained roughly 5 days after vaccination. Receptors originate from a man in his fifties or sixties who received an inactivated influenza vaccine. Donor details come from another sample of the same person, matched by shared clones.

V usage is TRBV12-3 or TRBV12-4 and J usage is TRBJ2-1, with 11 bases lining up with TRBD2. Germline trimming cut 6 bases from V and 4 bases from J; bases unmatched to any gene: 8. CDR3 length: 16 residues. The CDR3 DNA reads as TGTGCCAGCAGGGGCGCCGGGACTAGCGGTTACAATGAGCAGTTCTTC. Protein sequence: CASRGAGTSGYNEQFF.

The rearrangement joins TRBV20-1 to TRBJ1-5, with TRBD1 matching 7 bases. The CDR3 is made up of 14 amino acids. CDR1 and CDR2 (germline): DFQATT, SNEGSKA (reference sequence). V trimming: 8 bases; J trimming: 0 bases; junction bases outside the gene matches: 7. This CDR3 is CSLHRGNSNQPQHF. For the CDR3, the DNA is TGCAGTCTTCACAGGGGAAATAGCAATCAGCCCCAGCATTTT.

The J gene is TRBJ2-3, the V gene TRBV28, with 10 bases that match TRBD2. V was pared by 3 bases and J by 7 bases, with 10 bases of the junction left unmatched. The germline CDR1 and CDR2 sequences are MDHEN and SYDVKM. The CDR3 length is 16 residues. The CDR3 DNA sequence: TGTGCCAGCAGTTTTAGTGAGCTAGCGGGAGCAAATACGCAGTATTTT. It is translated as CASSFSELAGANTQYF.

The gene calls are TRBV20-1 and TRBJ2-1; 11 bases are shared with TRBD2. The CDR3 length is 14 residues. CDR1 is DFQATT, CDR2 SNEGSKA, per germline (reference sequence). Losses at the gene ends were 4 bases for V and 3 bases for J; bases not matched to a gene: 2. CDR3 coding DNA: TGCAGTGCTAAAGGGACTAGCGGCTACAATGAGCAGTTCTTC. Translation: CSAKGTSGYNEQFF.

This clonotype was picked up a small number of times. The J gene is TRBJ2-3, the V gene TRBV7-6; tentatively, D is TRBD1 (6 bases). The CDR3 contains 14 residues. Trimming took 10 bases from V and 5 from J, leaving 19 bases between them. Germline lookup yields CDR1 SGHVS and CDR2 FNYEAQ. CDR3 nucleotides: TGTGCCACCAGTAGAAAACAGGGACAAGATACGCAGTATTTT. It specifies CATSRKQGQDTQYF. The whole variable domain, filled in from reference TRBV7-6 and TRBJ2-3, reads GAGVSQSPRYKVTKRGQDVALRCDPISGHVSLYWYRQALGQGPEFLTYFNYEAQQDKSGLPNDRFSAERPEGSISTLTIQRTEQRDSAMYRCATSRKQGQDTQYFGPGTRLTVL.

This clonotype was counted at least ten times. The V and J genes are TRBV4-2 and TRBJ2-1, with 9 positions matching TRBD2. The junction had 9 bases not matched to a gene; V was cut back by 4 bases and J by 5 bases. The CDR3 runs to 16 residues. Per germline, CDR1 LGHNA and CDR2 YNFKEQ. CDR3: CASSRTPGLANNEQFF. CDR3 nucleotides: TGTGCCAGCAGCCGCACACCGGGACTAGCCAACAATGAGCAGTTCTTC.

This rearrangement joins TRBV7-2 to TRBJ1-4; possibly TRBD1 for D (5 bases). The CDR3 totals 13 residues. Per germline, CDR1 SGHTA and CDR2 FQGNSA. Trimming left V 1 base short and J 8 bases short, with 8 bases between. CDR3 loop: CASSLVAGEKLFF. CDR3 in DNA: TGTGCCAGCAGCTTAGTGGCAGGGGAAAAACTGTTTTTT.

This clonotype was observed a single time. The chain employs TRBV7-3 and TRBJ2-1; 9 bases fit TRBD1. With 2 bases clipped from V and 3 bases from J, the junction kept 11 bases outside the gene matches. The CDR3 runs to 18 residues. Germline values: CDR1 SGHTA, CDR2 FQGTGA. The CDR3 coding sequence is TGTGCCAGCAGCTTAGTCAACACCGGGACAGGGAGCTACAATGAGCAGTTCTTC. This codes for CASSLVNTGTGSYNEQFF.

There are a few counts of this clonotype. This chain's CDR3 is CSARAGGGQETQYF. CDR3 sequence (DNA): TGCAGTGCTAGAGCCGGGGGGGGGCAAGAGACCCAGTACTTC. The V gene is TRBV20-1, the J gene TRBJ2-5; 8 bases are shared with TRBD2. CDR3 length equals 14 residues. With 1 base clipped from V and 2 bases from J, the junction kept 3 bases outside the gene matches. Germline CDR1 and CDR2: DFQATT and SNEGSKA (reference sequence).

The CDR3 here is CASSLLGGRGQETQYF. The CDR3 nucleotides are TGTGCCAGCAGCTTGTTGGGAGGACGGGGGCAAGAGACCCAGTACTTC. The gene calls are TRBV5-6 and TRBJ2-5; a weak D match, TRBD2 (6 bases). There are 16 residues in the CDR3. Germline CDR1 is SGHDT and CDR2 is YYEEEE. Trimming left V 1 base short and J 2 bases short, with 15 bases between.

The sample holds a few counts of this clonotype. The chain couples TRBV19 to TRBJ1-2; 9 bases map to TRBD1. CDR1 LNHDA and CDR2 SQIVND come from the germline V gene (reference sequence). This CDR3 comprises 16 residues. With 0 bases clipped from V and 6 bases from J, the junction kept 8 bases outside the gene matches. The CDR3 DNA reads TGTGCCAGTAGTATAGACTGGACAGGGGATCAGGATGGCTACACCTTC. Amino acid sequence: CASSIDWTGDQDGYTF.

V is TRBV19 and J is TRBJ2-5, with D perhaps assigned TRBD1 or TRBD2 (5 bases each). With 3 bases removed from V and 2 bases from J, the gap between germline ends came to 10 bases. This CDR3 has 14 amino acids. CDR1 LNHDA and CDR2 SQIVND come from the germline V gene (reference sequence). The DNA of the CDR3 is TGTGCCAGTAGTATTTGGGGGAAACAAGAGACCCAGTACTTC. As protein: CASSIWGKQETQYF. Looking up the rest from reference TRBV19 and TRBJ2-5 gives the full variable domain: DGGITQSPKYLFRKEGQNVTLSCEQNLNHDAMYWYRQDPGQGLRLIYYSQIVNDFQKGDIAEGYSVSREKKESFPLTVTSAQKNPTAFYLCASSIWGKQETQYFGPGTRLLVL.

The J gene is TRBJ2-7, the V gene TRBV29-1; no clear D gene. Germline V CDR1 and CDR2: SQVTM, ANQGSEA. The CDR3 contains 9 residues. The CDR3 loop reads CSLACEQYF. CDR3 DNA: TGCAGTCTGGCGTGCGAGCAGTACTTC.

This clonotype was seen a few times. V and J are TRBV20-1 and TRBJ2-1; tentative D call: TRBD1 (6 bases). The CDR3 has 15 amino acids. Trimming took off 6 bases at V and 3 bases at J, with 18 bases between the two ends. The germline V gene encodes CDR1 DFQATT and CDR2 SNEGSKA (reference sequence). CDR3 in DNA: TGCAGTGCAAAGACCCTGCAGGGACACTACAATGAGCAGTTCTTC. Protein product: CSAKTLQGHYNEQFF.

V is TRBV7-6 and J is TRBJ2-2; 13 bases are shared with TRBD2. The CDR3 runs to 18 residues. The germline gives CDR1 SGHVS, CDR2 FNYEAQ. J was trimmed by 5 bases and V by 1 base; bases with no gene match: 7. For the CDR3, the DNA is TGTGCCAGCAGCTTAGGAGGACTAGCGGGGGTGCGGACCGGGGAGCTGTTTTTT. Its protein product is CASSLGGLAGVRTGELFF.

This chain links TRBV20-1 with TRBJ2-7; no clear D gene. Trimming cost V 1 base and J 0 bases, with 10 bases left between them. From germline, CDR1 is DFQATT and CDR2 SNEGSKA (reference sequence). This CDR3 is built from 14 residues. Written as DNA, the CDR3 is TGCAGTGCTAGAGGTTGGGGTAGCTCCTACGAGCAGTACTTC. The encoded protein is CSARGWGSSYEQYF.

This chain joins TRBV30 and TRBJ2-7; D not resolved. Deletions cut 0 bases from V and 2 bases from J, with 5 bases between. Germline V gives CDR1 GTSNPN, CDR2 SVGIG (reference sequence). The CDR3 is 12 amino acids. This CDR3 reads CAWSVQTYEQYF. DNA for the CDR3: TGTGCCTGGAGTGTACAGACCTACGAGCAGTACTTC.

In regard to this clonotype: It may be a read error: a sequence one base away is much more abundant. Given the absence of the conserved phenylalanine or tryptophan at the CDR3 end, a read error is likely. This chain uses TRBV30 with TRBJ2-7; the match to TRBD1 covers 11 bases. V lost 5 bases to trimming and J lost 2 bases; unmatched junction nucleotides: 2. The germline V gene encodes CDR1 GTSNPN and CDR2 SVGIG (reference sequence). CDR3 size: 13 residues. The CDR3 DNA is TGTGCCTGGGGGGGACAGGGGGCCTACGAGCAGTACATC. Translated: CAWGGQGAYEQYI.

This clonotype was counted at least ten times. This sequence joins TRBV7-8 and TRBJ2-1, with 7 bases lining up with TRBD2. The CDR3 loop spans 15 amino acids. The V and J ends lost 5 bases and 4 bases, in that order; junction bases with no gene match: 8. Germline V gives CDR1 SGHVS, CDR2 FQNEAQ. CDR3 bases: TGTGCCAGCAGCCCGAAGCGGGGACCGTACAATGAGCAGTTCTTC. This codes for CASSPKRGPYNEQFF.

This clonotype showed up just a few times. The chain employs TRBV5-1 and TRBJ2-7, with unresolved D. The germline gives CDR1 SGHRS, CDR2 YFSETQ. This CDR3 has 16 amino acids. V gave up 0 bases and J gave up 6 bases, with 19 bases separating them. This CDR3 is CASSLGPGPESPEQYF. The DNA for the CDR3 is TGCGCCAGCAGCTTGGGACCCGGACCCGAGAGTCCCGAGCAGTACTTC.

This clonotype occurred once. The chain couples TRBV10-3 to TRBJ2-2; 10 nucleotides line up with TRBD1. V was clipped by 8 bases and J by 7 bases; unmatched bases: 7. The CDR3 consists of 14 residues. The germline CDR1 and CDR2 sequences are ENHRY and SYGVKD. This chain's CDR3 is CAIAGQGLVGELFF. The DNA of the CDR3 is TGTGCCATCGCGGGACAGGGGTTGGTCGGGGAGCTGTTTTTT.

The table lists this clonotype with a few counts. The chain couples TRBV29-1 to TRBJ2-7; 8 nucleotides agree with TRBD1. V dropped 4 bases and J dropped 2; count of bases not matched to a gene: 13. The V gene's germline CDR1 is SQVTM and CDR2 ANQGSEA. CDR3 size: 16 residues. Here the CDR3 DNA reads TGCAGCGTTGTCTACGGGCAGGGGGCTCCTCCCTACGAGCAGTACTTC. Encoded protein: CSVVYGQGAPPYEQYF.

There are a few counts of this clonotype. V and J are TRBV6-1 and TRBJ2-7, with D perhaps matching TRBD1 (5 bases). CDR1 is MNHNS and CDR2 is SASEGT in the germline V gene. V gave up 6 bases and J gave up 0 bases, with 18 bases separating them. The CDR3 has 16 amino acids. DNA for the CDR3: TGTGCCAGCAGCCCCTCGACAGTTAGGTACTCCTACGAGCAGTACTTC. Its protein is CASSPSTVRYSYEQYF.

This clonotype appeared a single time. The chain employs TRBV28 and TRBJ1-6; no firm D call. Trimming took off 6 bases at V and 6 bases at J, with 15 bases between the two ends. The CDR3 consists of 15 residues. Germline loops: CDR1 MDHEN, CDR2 SYDVKM. Written as DNA, the CDR3 is TGTGCCAGCAGCTCTGGACGGGAGGGTAATTCACCCCTCCACTTT. Translating gives CASSSGREGNSPLHF.

The gene calls are TRBV20-1 and TRBJ2-1; D not certain. CDR1 DFQATT and CDR2 SNEGSKA come from the germline V gene (reference sequence). With 3 bases removed from V and 5 bases from J, the gap between germline ends came to 11 bases. The CDR3 is made up of 13 amino acids. The CDR3 here is CSASPATHNEQFF. DNA of the CDR3: TGCAGTGCTAGCCCAGCTACACACAATGAGCAGTTCTTC.

The chain employs TRBV20-1 and TRBJ1-5; a possible D gene is TRBD1 (5 bases). Trimming shortened V by 0 bases and J by 7 bases, and 22 bases separated the two germline ends. Per the germline V gene, CDR1 is DFQATT and CDR2 is SNEGSKA (reference sequence). This CDR3 has 17 amino acids. The DNA for the CDR3 is TGCAGTGCTAGAGATCTTCGGACCGGGACCTTTGGCCAGCCCCAGCATTTT. Translated, it gives CSARDLRTGTFGQPQHF.

The V call is TRBV7-2, the J call TRBJ2-3, with TRBD2 identical over 7 bases. CDR3 length: 15 amino acids. Germline CDR1 reads SGHTA; CDR2 reads FQGNSA. V lost 4 bases to trimming and J lost 3 bases; unmatched junction nucleotides: 7. The CDR3 region is CASSWGGLGTDTQYF. The CDR3 nucleotides read TGTGCCAGCAGCTGGGGGGGGTTAGGGACAGATACGCAGTATTTT.

The chain carries TRBV12-3 or TRBV12-4 and TRBJ2-7, with D perhaps matching TRBD1 (6 bases). Between the trimmed V and J ends, which lost 2 bases and 6 bases, there was a span of 11 bases. The CDR3 spans 13 residues. The CDR3 region is CASSLNRAGEQYF. The CDR3, as DNA: TGTGCCAGCAGTTTAAACAGGGCAGGCGAGCAGTACTTC.

This clonotype has a handful of counts. The rearrangement joins TRBV7-2 to TRBJ2-2, with 13 bases that match TRBD2. V was clipped by 5 bases and J by 5 bases; unmatched bases: 8. The CDR3 has 17 amino acids. The germline gives CDR1 SGHTA, CDR2 FQGNSA. As DNA, the CDR3 is TGTGCCAGCAGCGGCGGACTAGCGGGGGCCAGGACCGGGGAGCTGTTTTTT. Translating gives CASSGGLAGARTGELFF.

The J gene is TRBJ1-1, the V gene TRBV27; 8 bases line up with TRBD1. The J segment lost 4 bases and the V segment lost 3 bases, leaving 7 bases of the junction unmatched. CDR3 length equals 15 residues. Germline assignment: CDR1 MNHEY and CDR2 SMNVEV (reference sequence). Here the CDR3 reads CASSFQGAVGTEAFF. As DNA, the CDR3 is TGTGCCAGCAGTTTCCAGGGGGCGGTGGGCACTGAAGCTTTCTTT.

The chain is built from TRBV7-9 and TRBJ2-3; D may be TRBD2 (5 bases). Trimming removed 5 bases at V and 4 bases at J, with 13 bases between. The germline V gene encodes CDR1 SEHNR and CDR2 FQNEAQ (reference sequence). The CDR3 has 14 amino acids. This CDR3 is CASSRRTGSDTQYF. The CDR3 DNA is TGTGCCAGCAGCCGTCGGACTGGCTCAGATACGCAGTATTTT.

This clonotype has a handful of counts. The chain couples TRBV15 to TRBJ1-3, with D unresolved. The germline CDR1 and CDR2 sequences are LNHNV and YYDKDF (reference sequence). The V and J ends lost 0 bases and 0 bases respectively, with 6 bases between them. The CDR3 consists of 15 residues. Here the CDR3 reads CATSRDHGSGNTIYF. Here the CDR3 DNA reads TGTGCCACCAGCAGAGATCACGGCTCTGGAAACACCATATATTTT. Full variable domain (rest looked up from reference TRBV15 and TRBJ1-3): DAMVIQNPRYQVTQFGKPVTLSCSQTLNHNVMYWYQQKSSQAPKLLFHYYDKDFNNEADTPDNFQSRRPNTSFCFLDIRSPGLGDTAMYLCATSRDHGSGNTIYFGEGSWLTVV.